The subject of this entry is one T cell receptor beta chain. Its antigen specificity is not known. Base-call qualities are not available, and no considerably larger clone is one nucleotide away. Enrolling through a virtual design, the prospective study's participants ranged in age from roughly 18 to 90 years and lived across 24 United States geographic areas. In the prospective study, participants were assigned to cohorts based on the clinical history participants reported in a screening survey and a study questionnaire. Recovered participants in ImmuneRACE Cohort 3 were defined as having two consecutive negative NP/OP PCR tests, clearance from a healthcare professional, or resolution of symptoms. In the prospective study, mobile phlebotomists collected whole blood, serum and a nasopharyngeal or oropharyngeal swab from each participant. Participants in the prospective study had the option to provide additional blood draws and questionnaires over a roughly two-month period. Before DNA extraction, blood samples from the prospective study were shipped at room temperature or frozen.

This specimen comes from a study of blood T cell repertoires in COVID-19 (dated by TCRdb to the early 2020s). Describing the broader study: The collaborator samples originated in the United States, Italy and Spain and spanned the acute and convalescent phases of COVID-19. The samples were drawn from the first 160 participants of the ongoing ImmuneRACE study and from more than 1,000 subjects provided by 6 global collaborators. Deeply sampled blood TCRbeta repertoires from subjects exposed to, actively infected with, or recovered from COVID-19 were included in the dataset. The repertoires were released in a freely available public database intended as a resource for research on the immune response to SARS-CoV-2. A de-identified subject ID, COVID-19 status, age in years and sex were almost always included in the sample metadata. Where HLA class I and class II types were available, the types were taken from metadata supplied by the sample provider, not from assay-based typing. The prospective study material was composed of cDNA or gDNA derived from T cells, B-cell-depleted T cells, or PBMCs. Results and caveats for the whole study, not just this receptor: Clinical and demographic metadata were provided uncurated, with the amount varying by source and participant.

The immunoSEQ Assay, a bias-controlled multiplex PCR, was used to amplify TCRbeta CDR3 regions from genomic DNA. In the source study's methods: The number of nucleated cells in each sample was estimated by amplification of reference gene primers within the assay. Sequence reads were collapsed and filtered to measure the absolute abundance of every unique TCRbeta CDR3 rearrangement. For each sample, productive Simpson clonality was calculated as the square root of Simpson's diversity index over productive rearrangements. Entries here come from immuneACCESS through TCRdb and include only in-frame sequences with V and J called. Some clones fail to appear in such tables; in the studies checked, an unresolved V gene covers under half of the shortfall, and the cause of the remainder is unknown. The V and J calls and clone size come from that table; D and trimming were worked out from the DNA. For this sample there are about 200,000 clones; almost 85% appear just once. Together, the top ten hold about 15% of the sample.

At the junction V is shortened by 0 bases and J by 11 bases, with 14 bases in between. The CDR3 runs 13 amino acids, cysteine and phenylalanine included. Only the CDR3 part of the read is kept: 39 bases, read in frame from the first base. CDR1 and CDR2, looked up from the germline V gene (reference sequence), are SGHKS and YYEKEE. Here the chain combines TRBV5-5 and TRBJ1-1; the D gene assignment is ambiguous. Source material: PBMCs or T cells enriched from blood (not recorded which). The TCR comes from a man aged 40-55 years who had recovered from COVID-19. The DNA is TGTGCCAGCAGCTTGGCCGTAACCGTCGAGGCTTTCTTT. This gives the protein CASSLAVTVEAFF.